This T cell receptor (beta chain) was retrieved from a study of blood T cell repertoires in COVID-19. The wider study: Samples representing acute and convalescent COVID-19 were sourced from the United States, Italy and Spain. PBMCs, B-cell-depleted T cells, or T cells were the source of the cDNA or gDNA that made up the material.

This clone was picked up one time. Per the original data handling: By means of reference gene primer amplification, nucleated cell counts were estimated. Method: immunoSEQ multiplex PCR; TCRdb's copy keeps in-frame clones and lacks some. V, J and clone size are taken as reported in that table, and D and trimming were inferred from the DNA itself. The data show 70,000 or so clones, about 85% seen once. The CDR3 is made up of 15 amino acids. From germline, CDR1 is MDHEN and CDR2 SYDVKM. V was shortened by 3 bases and J by 1 base, with 10 bases between the two germline ends. The chain recombines TRBV28 with TRBJ2-1, with TRBD2 as a possible D gene (5 bases). The specimen sequenced was peripheral blood. The TCR originated in a man in his fifties with COVID-19, enrolled during active disease. In DNA form, the CDR3 reads TGTGCCAGCAGTTTGCGGCGGGCGTCCTACAATGAGCAGTTCTTC. It is translated as CASSLRRASYNEQFF. Filled out from reference TRBV28 and TRBJ2-1, the complete variable domain reads DVKVTQSSRYLVKRTGEKVFLECVQDMDHENMFWYRQDPGLGLRLIYFSYDVKMKEKGDIPEGYSVSREKKERFSLILESASTNQTSMYLCASSLRRASYNEQFFGPGTRLTVL.